In its sample, the clone carrying this T cell receptor beta chain was seen a few times. Its antigen is unidentified. The CDR3 has 16 residues. V was clipped by 4 bases and J by 2 bases; unmatched bases: 10. Germline assignment: CDR1 SGHRS and CDR2 YFSETQ. The sample comes from a study of blood T cells in healthy people across ages. Study as a whole: T cells yielded about one barcoded beta molecule per two cells through template switching.

The study, taken as a whole, reports: Since the PBMCs were unsorted, naive and antigen-experienced cells could not be conclusively compared. It was found that TCR beta diversity correlated strongly with the percentage of naive T cells.

For the second PCR, which ran for roughly 6 to 12 cycles, a sample-barcoded 5' primer and a J-beta primer mix were used. Via MiXCR, TCRdb re-called the 5' RACE reads, giving one row per CDR3 protein. The table shows more than 1,400,000 distinct CDR3 sequences, with roughly 40% occurring only once. The material sequenced was blood. The rearrangement joins TRBV5-1 to TRBJ2-3; 7 nucleotides align to TRBD1. The receptor's source is a woman younger than 35 in good health. Here the CDR3 DNA reads TGCGCCAGCAGCCAGAACACAGGGGAGTACACAGATACGCAGTATTTT. This translates into CASSQNTGEYTDTQYF.